Listed below are T cell receptor beta chains from one sample, sequenced in a study of cytomegalovirus exposure and HLA in healthy donors. Clones were read by immunoSEQ multiplex PCR, and TCRdb kept only the in-frame ones, dropping some. The table records about 280,000 clones, around 90% of them present only once. Sequencing was carried out using PBMCs. Every receptor here comes from a woman between 18 and 30 years old in good health and CMV-seronegative. Both conserved end residues are part of each CDR3. A D gene is named only where the DNA matches it firmly. Where a row states a size, it is once, few, many or the class of an expanded clone; other rows omit it.

V,size,J,D,CDR3,DNA
TRBV2,.,TRBJ1-5,TRBD1,CASSVDRGFQPQHF,TGTGCCAGCAGTGTTGACAGGGGGTTTCAGCCCCAGCATTTT
TRBV5-4,.,TRBJ1-1,.,CASSQGVRTEAFF,TGTGCCAGCAGCCAAGGGGTGAGGACTGAAGCTTTCTTT
TRBV5-4,.,TRBJ2-5,.,CASSTLGRGPQETQYF,TGTGCCAGCAGCACCCTGGGGCGGGGGCCCCAAGAGACCCAGTACTTC
TRBV4-2,.,TRBJ2-7,TRBD1,CASSQDRQGIPYEQYF,TGTGCCAGCAGCCAAGATAGACAGGGGATCCCATACGAGCAGTACTTC
TRBV6-1,.,TRBJ2-1,TRBD2,CASSEVSGGHNEQFF,TGTGCCAGCAGTGAAGTGAGCGGGGGCCACAATGAGCAGTTCTTC
TRBV5-5,.,TRBJ2-3,TRBD2,CASRDSGAMGDTQYF,TGTGCCAGCAGAGACAGCGGGGCCATGGGAGATACGCAGTATTTT
TRBV6-6,.,TRBJ1-3,.,CATSANGNTIYF,TGTGCCACCTCCGCGAATGGAAACACCATATATTTT
TRBV19,.,TRBJ2-1,.,CASSELNEQFF,TGTGCCAGTAGCGAGTTGAATGAGCAGTTCTTC
TRBV12-5,.,TRBJ1-1,.,CASGLVLKTGNTEAFF,TGTGCTAGTGGTTTGGTACTGAAGACGGGGAACACTGAAGCTTTCTTT
TRBV30,.,TRBJ2-7,.,CAGLGGQVSYEQYF,TGTGCCGGCCTCGGAGGGCAAGTATCCTACGAGCAGTACTTC
TRBV2,few,TRBJ2-7,TRBD1,CASKDRGLYEQYF,TGTGCCAGCAAAGACAGGGGGCTCTACGAGCAGTACTTC
TRBV5-6,.,TRBJ1-4,.,CASSLNAGNRPNEKLFF,TGTGCCAGCAGCCTAAATGCCGGGAATCGGCCTAATGAAAAACTGTTTTTT
TRBV7-9,.,TRBJ2-1,TRBD2,CASSLGLATHEQFF,TGTGCCAGCAGCCTAGGACTAGCTACACATGAGCAGTTCTTC
TRBV2,.,TRBJ1-1,.,CASSEDGAMNTEAFF,TGTGCCAGCAGTGAAGATGGGGCCATGAACACTGAAGCTTTCTTT
TRBV5-1,.,TRBJ2-1,TRBD2,CASSWGTSGGYEQFF,TGCGCCAGCAGCTGGGGGACTAGCGGGGGGTATGAGCAGTTCTTC
TRBV6-1,.,TRBJ1-5,TRBD1,CASTEQGTGNQPQHF,TGTGCCAGCACCGAACAGGGGACAGGCAATCAGCCCCAGCATTTT
TRBV5-8,.,TRBJ2-3,.,CASTPRATDTQYF,TGTGCCAGCACCCCCAGGGCAACAGATACGCAGTATTTT
TRBV2,.,TRBJ2-7,TRBD2,CASSYRLAGDYEQYF,TGTGCCAGCAGTTACCGACTAGCGGGGGACTACGAGCAGTACTTC
TRBV19,.,TRBJ1-3,.,CASSQASGYGNTIYF,TGTGCCAGTAGTCAGGCTTCAGGGTACGGAAACACCATATATTTT
TRBV13,once,TRBJ2-5,.,CASSSRLVHQETQYF,TGTGCCAGCAGCTCCCGACTAGTACACCAAGAGACCCAGTACTTC
TRBV28,.,TRBJ1-5,TRBD1,CASSLSTGGSQPQHF,TGTGCCAGCAGTTTATCTACAGGGGGGAGTCAGCCCCAGCATTTT
TRBV30,.,TRBJ2-7,TRBD2,CAWSVTGGPYEQYF,TGTGCCTGGAGTGTAACGGGGGGGCCCTACGAGCAGTACTTC
TRBV5-6,.,TRBJ1-5,.,CASSSRGSGFLQPQHF,TGTGCCAGCAGCTCCCGGGGGTCGGGTTTCCTTCAGCCCCAGCATTTT
TRBV7-6,once,TRBJ1-1,TRBD1,CASSPGPKGAWTEAFF,TGTGCCAGCAGTCCGGGCCCCAAGGGGGCCTGGACTGAAGCTTTCTTT
TRBV6-5,.,TRBJ2-1,TRBD2,CASSYSGQRGVNEQFF,TGTGCCAGCAGTTACTCGGGCCAGCGGGGGGTCAATGAGCAGTTCTTC
TRBV6-5,.,TRBJ2-7,TRBD1,CASSYSATGKPYEQYF,TGTGCCAGCAGTTACTCAGCGACAGGGAAGCCTTACGAGCAGTACTTC
TRBV7-9,.,TRBJ1-6,.,CASSLAQRSPLHF,TGTGCCAGCAGCTTAGCCCAGCGTTCACCCCTCCACTTT
TRBV2,.,TRBJ1-5,.,CASSEGFTASYSNQPQHF,TGTGCCAGCAGTGAAGGGTTCACAGCAAGTTATAGCAATCAGCCCCAGCATTTT
TRBV11-3,.,TRBJ2-3,TRBD2,CASSSRLAGAADTQYF,TGTGCCAGCAGCTCGCGATTAGCGGGGGCCGCAGATACGCAGTATTTT
TRBV7-2,.,TRBJ2-3,.,CASSSFGDTQYF,TGTGCCAGCAGCTCGTTCGGGGATACGCAGTATTTT
TRBV7-8,.,TRBJ1-4,TRBD1,CASRVRQGFDEKLFF,TGTGCCAGCAGAGTACGACAGGGGTTCGATGAAAAACTGTTTTTT
TRBV19,.,TRBJ2-2,.,CASSIFGGTGELFF,TGTGCCAGTAGTATTTTCGGGGGCACCGGGGAGCTGTTTTTT
TRBV5-6,.,TRBJ2-7,.,CASRRQGISYEQYF,TGTGCCAGCAGGAGGCAGGGGATTTCCTACGAGCAGTACTTC
TRBV2,.,TRBJ1-1,TRBD1,CASRRNRGVNTEAFF,TGTGCCAGCAGGCGGAACAGGGGGGTGAACACTGAAGCTTTCTTT
TRBV11-2,.,TRBJ2-7,.,CASSLWSSYEQYF,TGTGCCAGCAGCTTGTGGAGCTCCTACGAGCAGTACTTC
TRBV7-3,.,TRBJ1-1,.,CASGASRNTEAFF,TGTGCCAGCGGGGCATCGCGGAACACTGAAGCTTTCTTT
TRBV2,.,TRBJ2-5,TRBD2,CASSVGLALQETQYF,TGTGCCAGCAGTGTTGGACTAGCGTTGCAAGAGACCCAGTACTTC
TRBV6-5,.,TRBJ1-5,TRBD1,CASRRQGDQPQHF,TGTGCCAGCAGAAGACAGGGGGATCAGCCCCAGCATTTT
TRBV6-8,.,TRBJ1-2,.,CASRITGPWGDYTF,TGTGCCAGCAGGATAACGGGACCCTGGGGGGACTACACCTTC
TRBV7-3,.,TRBJ2-3,.,CASSLGGGASDTQYF,TGTGCCAGCAGCTTAGGAGGGGGGGCGTCAGATACGCAGTATTTT
TRBV6-6,few,TRBJ1-6,.,CASHLAGSPLHF,TGTGCCAGCCATTTGGCGGGCTCACCCCTCCACTTT
TRBV19,.,TRBJ2-1,TRBD2,CASSSGTSRQEQFF,TGTGCCAGTAGTTCCGGGACTAGCAGACAGGAGCAGTTCTTC